The following is a TCR beta chain sequence with its context. Its antigen is not known. The sample comes from a study of cytomegalovirus exposure and HLA in healthy donors. Points from the study as a whole: Rates of TCR association differed by HLA locus in a later analysis, with DRB1 highest and HLA-C lowest.

Trimming left V 3 bases short and J 1 base short, with 9 bases between. The CDR3 runs to 15 residues. Germline CDR1 is LNHNV and CDR2 is YYDKDF (reference sequence). In the PCR, 60 Vbeta and 13 Jbeta primers were used. The data were produced by immunoSEQ multiplex PCR, yet TCRdb's version contains in-frame clones alone and is incomplete. The data contain around 200,000 clones, approximately 84% of them singletons. The rearrangement uses TRBV15 and TRBJ1-4; no reliable D call. The sequenced sample consisted of PBMCs. This TCR came from a woman aged 40-49 years in good health and CMV-seronegative. CDR3 amino acids: CATSSGRGTNEKLFF. The DNA for the CDR3 is TGTGCCACCAGCAGTGGGCGGGGAACTAATGAAAAACTGTTTTTT.